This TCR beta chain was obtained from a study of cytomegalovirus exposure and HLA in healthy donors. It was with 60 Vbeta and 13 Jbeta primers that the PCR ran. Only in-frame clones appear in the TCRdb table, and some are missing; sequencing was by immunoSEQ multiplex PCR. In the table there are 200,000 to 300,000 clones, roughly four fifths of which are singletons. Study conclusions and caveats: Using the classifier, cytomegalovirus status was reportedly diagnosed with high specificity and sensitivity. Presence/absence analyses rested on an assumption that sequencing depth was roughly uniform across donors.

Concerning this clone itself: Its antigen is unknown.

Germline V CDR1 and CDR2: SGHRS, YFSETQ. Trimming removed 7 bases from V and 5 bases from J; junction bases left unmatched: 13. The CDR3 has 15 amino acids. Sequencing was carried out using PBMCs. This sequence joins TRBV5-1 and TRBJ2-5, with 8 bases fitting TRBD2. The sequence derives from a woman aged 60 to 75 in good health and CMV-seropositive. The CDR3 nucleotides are TGCGCCAGCGCTTGGACTAGCCGGACGGGGGAGACCCAGTACTTC. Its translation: CASAWTSRTGETQYF.